This is a list of T cell receptor beta chains from one sample in a study of cytomegalovirus exposure and HLA in healthy donors. Some clones are missing from TCRdb's copy, which holds only in-frame ones; the method was immunoSEQ multiplex PCR. In total, the table holds 95,000 to 150,000 clones. Sequencing was carried out using PBMCs. All receptors come from a middle-aged man in good health and CMV-seronegative. Each CDR3 is given with its conserved first and last residue. The D gene is left open where the match is weak.

NA | TRBV6-5 | CASRALWPHNQPQHF
TRBD2 | TRBV11-3 | CASSLGGREDTQYF
TRBD1 | TRBV7-9 | CASSGDSIYGYTF
NA | TRBV5-6 | CASSSIGRNEAFF
NA | TRBV5-1 | CASCAENTGELFF
TRBD1 | TRBV11-3 | CASSLDGRGRAASGEQFF
NA | TRBV7-3 | CASSFQENTEAFF
NA | TRBV7-2 | CASSFEQVGEQYF
TRBD1 | TRBV28 | CASSFGQGEKQYF
TRBD2 | TRBV30 | CAWSVPAGGPDTQYF
TRBD2 | TRBV5-1 | CASTSWGGTDTQYF
NA | TRBV15 | CATSRDLAGSGGMTFF
NA | TRBV5-1 | CASTPGGANYGYTF
TRBD1 | TRBV30 | CAWSAGTGYNEQFF
TRBD2 | TRBV29-1 | CSVGLAGSEQFF
TRBD1 | TRBV25-1 | CASSELGTQGAEAFF
NA | TRBV5-1 | CASSLEGGLNTEAFF
TRBD1 | TRBV4-1 | CASSPGTGGMGYTF
TRBD1 | TRBV6-5 | CASSSQGYSNQPQHF
TRBD1 | TRBV2 | CASSPLDRGRGAFF
NA | TRBV10-3 | CAISGIGSDEQFF
TRBD2 | TRBV11-2 | CASSLEASGDYEQYF
TRBD1 | TRBV27 | CASTRTGTEKLFF
NA | TRBV9 | CASSVAGDHNEQFF
NA | TRBV5-1 | CASSGGEYNEQFF
NA | TRBV7-2 | CASSLLGSSYNSPLHF
TRBD1 | TRBV15 | CATSRGQQETQYF
NA | TRBV30 | CAWSEGTHQPQHF
NA | TRBV11-2 | CASSLGYGSPGKEETQYF
NA | TRBV19 | CASRDRADTEAFF
TRBD2 | TRBV4-2 | CASSQVLADNEQFF
NA | TRBV7-9 | CASIGGGDGYTF
TRBD2 | TRBV18 | CASSMGDGGVYEQYF
TRBD2 | TRBV5-1 | CASSLEGSGSAKNIQYF
TRBD2 | TRBV11-2 | CASSRTSGVNTGELFF
NA | TRBV6-5 | CASTPARLGGYTF
TRBD2 | TRBV11-3 | CASSLAGGRTTGELFF
NA | TRBV27 | CASSSRDLRPDTQYF
TRBD2 | TRBV7-9 | CASSLDGGGYNEQFF
NA | TRBV29-1 | CSVTSRPPYEQYF
TRBD1 | TRBV28 | CASSLQGSSYEQYF
TRBD1 | TRBV11-2 | CASSLTGTRDQPQHF
NA | TRBV28 | CASSYTGFTEAFF
TRBD2 | TRBV11-3 | CASSWGGGFASSETQYF
TRBD2 | TRBV29-1 | CSVAGGPISTDTQYF
TRBD2 | TRBV19 | CASTPFSGSANEQFF
TRBD2 | TRBV28 | CASMSFREGPYPYNEQFF
TRBD2 | TRBV5-1 | CASRTVAGSSYEQYF
TRBD2 | TRBV7-9 | CASSPRTSGNRYNEQFF
NA | TRBV5-1 | CASSSASEGPDTQYF
NA | TRBV27 | CASSFRRGEQYF
TRBD1 | TRBV9 | CASSVVPGQIYGYTF
NA | TRBV27 | CASSTGKSGYTF
TRBD1 | TRBV28 | CASRGGGPNYEQYF
NA | TRBV11-3 | CASSLDRTIVPAYEQYF